The source of this T cell receptor (beta chain) is a study of CD8 T cells in Susac syndrome (dated 2019 in TCRdb). Broadly, across the study: The study used repertoire sequencing to test whether antigen drove CD8+ T cell activation and differentiation in Susac syndrome. CD8+ T cell repertoire clonality was compared between about a dozen healthy donors, some 14 Susac syndrome patients and approximately 15 multiple sclerosis patients. General study outcomes and caveats: The study acknowledged that relatively few individuals were included in the TCR sequencing and HLA analysis.

RNA was extracted using the RNeasy kit, and roughly 0.5 to 1 microgram was reverse transcribed with random hexamers. The immunoSEQ multiplex PCR assay, covering 54 Vbeta and 13 Jbeta segments, was used to amplify TCR beta CDR3 regions. PCR amplification bias was corrected using a synthetic template baseline for primer optimization and computational correction. As for the original processing: Reads were annotated to V, D and J genes per IMGT and analyzed with immunoSEQ Analyzer, keeping only productive sequences. Clonality was calculated as one minus the Shannon entropy normalized by log2 of the number of productive unique sequences. For each patient and control, public and private clones were evaluated within the 100 most prevalent clones. Susac-specific clones were defined as absent from healthy and MS cohorts, some 1,000 published viral clones and other ImmuneACCESS disease sequences. TCRdb reran the public reads through fastp at Q25 and MiXCR, keeping productive beta chains. Identical CDR3 proteins give one entry, which carries the most common genes and DNA. These V and J calls originate from TCRdb's pipeline instead of the authors' own analysis. This sample comprises about 66,000 distinct CDR3 sequences, roughly 94% of them detected only once. 0.56% of the sample belongs to the ten largest clones.

CDR1 and CDR2 are drawn from the germline V gene: MDHEN, SYDVKM. V lost 7 bases and J lost 4 bases, and the count of bases not matched to a germline gene is 10. From the cysteine up to the phenylalanine, the CDR3 has a length of 15 residues. Of the read, only the CDR3 DNA is kept; its 45 bases are in frame from base 1. Peripheral blood CD8+ and CD4+ T cells from healthy donors, Susac syndrome patients and multiple sclerosis patients were profiled using high-throughput TCR beta sequencing. Multiple sclerosis controls were treatment-naive patients with stable or active relapsing-remitting disease fulfilling revised McDonald criteria. Bulk CD8+ and CD4+ T cells were purified magnetically by negative isolation, whereas CD8+ TEMRA cells were enriched by FACS. Blood was drawn into EDTA tubes, processed within 24 hours, and PBMCs were isolated by density gradient centrifugation. PBMCs intended for TCR sequencing were cryopreserved in liquid nitrogen and thawed later in a water bath at 37 degrees C. A purity of at least 90% was achieved for sorted or isolated CD4+, CD8+ and CD8+ TEMRA cells.

Notes on this clonotype: Its antigen has not been determined. No base quality values were provided; no much bigger clone lies one nucleotide off.

The sequence derives from a human donor with multiple sclerosis. Recombination linked TRBV28 to TRBJ1-2; 9 junctional bases match TRBD1. What was sequenced was CD8+ T cells from PBMCs. The CDR3 has the sequence CASTVTGGAGYGYTF. The DNA is as follows: TGTGCCAGCACGGTAACAGGGGGCGCGGGCTATGGCTACACCTTC.